Shown below are 2 T cell receptor beta chains from a single sample sequenced in a study of blood T cell repertoires in COVID-19. Only in-frame clones appear in the TCRdb table, and some are missing; sequencing was by immunoSEQ multiplex PCR. The table includes tens of thousands of clones, 85% to 95% detected once. The sequencing sample was made of peripheral blood. Receptor source: an elderly woman with acute or convalescent COVID-19.

This chain connects TRBV20-1 to TRBJ1-1; D ambiguous. The CDR3 runs to 11 residues. The germline CDR1 and CDR2 sequences are DFQATT and SNEGSKA (reference sequence). V was pared by 3 bases and J by 0 bases, with 2 bases between. This CDR3 reads CSASLNTEAFF. DNA for the CDR3: TGCAGTGCTAGCTTGAACACTGAAGCTTTCTTT.

This rearrangement joins TRBV7-8 to TRBJ1-1; the match to TRBD1 covers 11 bases. CDR3 size: 15 residues. V lost 3 bases, J lost 4 bases, and 4 bases stayed unmatched. Germline V gene sequence: CDR1 SGHVS, CDR2 FQNEAQ. DNA of the CDR3: TGTGCCAGCAGCTTGGACAGGGGGCGAGGCACTGAAGCTTTCTTT. Translated: CASSLDRGRGTEAFF. Complete variable domain (other parts from reference TRBV7-8 and TRBJ1-1): GAGVSQSPRYKVAKRGQDVALRCDPISGHVSLFWYQQALGQGPEFLTYFQNEAQLDKSGLPSDRFFAERPEGSVSTLKIQRTQQEDSAVYLCASSLDRGRGTEAFFGQGTRLTVV.